A single sample is the source of the 32 T cell receptor beta chains below, sequenced in a study of cytomegalovirus exposure and HLA in healthy donors. Use of 60 Vbeta and 13 Jbeta primers characterized the PCR. Produced via immunoSEQ multiplex PCR; TCRdb's table is partial and in-frame only. The sample includes about 200,000 clones, 65% to 85% seen only once; the top ten take about 0.1%. Material for sequencing was PBMCs. These receptors came from a boy aged 2 to 10 in good health and CMV-seronegative.

V usage is TRBV5-4 and J usage is TRBJ1-2; TRBD1 might be the D (5 bases). Trimming cost V 5 bases and J 1 base, with 18 bases left between them. This CDR3 is 16 amino acids long. Germline CDR1 and CDR2: SGHNT and YYREEE (reference sequence). CDR3 bases: TGTGCCAGCAGTGGGGGGGGTAGTCGATTTAACTATGGCTACACCTTC. Residues: CASSGGGSRFNYGYTF.

The gene calls are TRBV6-5 and TRBJ1-4; perhaps TRBD1 as D (6 bases). The germline V gene encodes CDR1 MNHEY and CDR2 SVGAGI. The V gene lost 5 bases and the J gene lost 8 bases, with 12 bases spanning the gap. This CDR3 spans 13 amino acids. The CDR3 protein is CASSGPGEEKLFF. CDR3 nucleotide sequence: TGTGCCAGCAGTGGGCCAGGGGAGGAAAAACTGTTTTTT.

This clone was recorded a few times. This chain's CDR3 is CASSATGTGELFF. The CDR3 DNA sequence: TGTGCCAGCAGCGCGACAGGGACCGGGGAGCTGTTTTTT. The gene calls are TRBV9 and TRBJ2-2; 7 positions match TRBD1. Germline lookup yields CDR1 SGDLS and CDR2 YYNGEE. J was trimmed by 5 bases and V by 3 bases; bases with no gene match: 1. The CDR3 runs 13 residues.

V is TRBV7-8 and J is TRBJ1-5; perhaps TRBD1 as D (5 bases). CDR3 length equals 16 residues. Trimming removed 2 bases from V and 7 bases from J, with 18 bases in between. CDR1 is SGHVS, CDR2 FQNEAQ, per germline. The CDR3 sequence: CASSLMVAGGEQPQHF. In nucleotides, the CDR3 is TGTGCCAGCAGCTTAATGGTTGCTGGAGGGGAACAGCCCCAGCATTTT.

A note on this clone: This sample also contains other DNA sequences that code for the same CDR3. V and J are TRBV18 and TRBJ1-1; D is perhaps TRBD1 (5 bases). Trimming took 6 bases from V and 2 from J, leaving 10 bases between them. CDR1 is KGHSH and CDR2 is LQKENI in the germline V gene. This CDR3 spans 13 amino acids. This CDR3 is CASSPQGNTEAFF. CDR3 sequence (DNA): TGTGCCAGCTCCCCCCAGGGTAACACTGAAGCTTTCTTT.

This clone was detected only once. The rearrangement links TRBV2 to TRBJ2-3; 12 bases fit TRBD2. V shed 1 base and J 7 bases; nucleotides not matched to a gene: 6. Germline lookup yields CDR1 SNHLY and CDR2 FYNNEI. The CDR3 is 16 amino acids. The CDR3 bases are TGTGCCAGCAGTGAAGGTGGGACTAGCGGGTTGAATACGCAGTATTTT. Encoded protein: CASSEGGTSGLNTQYF.

The chain joins TRBV15 to TRBJ1-4; D might be TRBD1 (6 bases). Germline V gene sequence: CDR1 LNHNV, CDR2 YYDKDF (reference sequence). The V gene lost 0 bases and the J gene lost 2 bases, with 13 bases spanning the gap. The CDR3 totals 17 residues. CDR3 sequence (DNA): TGTGCCACCAGCAGAGATCGGGGGGCAGGGACTAATGAAAAACTGTTTTTT. It yields the protein CATSRDRGAGTNEKLFF.

The chain combines TRBV10-2 with TRBJ2-1; no clear D. Deletions cut 4 bases from V and 9 bases from J, with 7 bases between. The CDR3 runs to 11 residues. CDR1 is WSHSY and CDR2 is SAAADI in the germline V gene. The CDR3, as DNA: TGCGCCAGCAGTGGAGGCGGTGAGCAGTTCTTC. Protein: CASSGGGEQFF.

The chain joins TRBV15 to TRBJ2-2; no firm D call. Trimming took off 5 bases at V and 2 bases at J, with 12 bases between the two ends. CDR1 and CDR2 (germline): LNHNV, YYDKDF (reference sequence). This CDR3 is 15 amino acids long. CDR3: CATSSLLVNTGELFF. The CDR3 DNA sequence: TGTGCCACCAGCTCCTTGTTAGTCAACACCGGGGAGCTGTTTTTT.

The rearrangement uses TRBV7-9 and TRBJ1-2; D possibly corresponds to TRBD1 (6 bases). V was trimmed by 5 bases and J by 6 bases, leaving 16 bases between them. The germline V gene has CDR1 SEHNR and CDR2 FQNEAQ (reference sequence). CDR3 length: 14 amino acids. CDR3 sequence (DNA): TGTGCCAGCAGCCAACGGGGCGGGGGGCATGGCTACACCTTC. It codes for CASSQRGGGHGYTF.

The chain recombines TRBV7-6 with TRBJ2-5; unclear D gene. Trimming pared 1 base from V and 2 bases from J, leaving 5 bases between. The CDR3 runs to 13 residues. Germline V gene sequence: CDR1 SGHVS, CDR2 FNYEAQ. The CDR3 DNA is TGTGCCAGCAGCTTAGGGCAGCAAGAGACCCAGTACTTC. Protein sequence: CASSLGQQETQYF.

The V gene is TRBV2, the J gene TRBJ1-2; the D gene is possibly TRBD1 (5 bases). V was cut by 5 bases and J by 5 bases, with 12 bases left in between. CDR1 SNHLY and CDR2 FYNNEI come from the germline V gene. CDR3 size: 13 residues. CDR3 region: CASSLTEGYGYTF. The CDR3 DNA follows: TGTGCCAGCAGTCTGACAGAAGGATATGGCTACACCTTC.

The gene calls are TRBV21-1 and TRBJ1-2; the table's D gene call, TRBD1, was not cross checked with the DNA. TRBV21-1 is given as a pseudogene. CDR3 length equals 14 residues. CDR3 sequence reads: CASSLPRGEGGYTF. In nucleotides, the CDR3 is TGTGCCAGCAGCTTACCCAGGGGAGAAGGTGGCTACACCTTC.

This clone has more than one count but fewer than ten. Here the CDR3 reads CASSVDPSGEAFF. The CDR3 DNA reads TGTGCCAGTAGTGTCGACCCCTCCGGGGAGGCTTTCTTT. The J gene is TRBJ1-1, the V gene TRBV19; no definite D call. The CDR3 is 13 residues long. V dropped 5 bases and J dropped 11 bases, with 18 bases sitting between them. Per germline, CDR1 LNHDA and CDR2 SQIVND (reference sequence).

The rearrangement joins TRBV7-9 to TRBJ2-5, with D uncertain. Deletions cut 4 bases from V and 1 base from J, with 7 bases between. The CDR3 is 13 residues long. In germline, CDR1 is SEHNR, CDR2 FQNEAQ (reference sequence). The chain's CDR3 is CASSSSLQETQYF. The CDR3 DNA is TGTGCCAGCAGCTCCTCTCTCCAAGAGACCCAGTACTTC.

This chain links TRBV13 with TRBJ2-7; D uncertain. The germline gives CDR1 PRHDT, CDR2 FYEKMQ (reference sequence). Trimming left V 0 bases short and J 11 bases short, with 11 bases between. This CDR3 comprises 12 residues. The CDR3 DNA follows: TGTGCCAGCAGCTTAGGGGGCCCCCGAAAGTACTTC. It translates to CASSLGGPRKYF.

The V call is TRBV10-3, the J call TRBJ2-5; 10 nucleotides line up with TRBD1. Germline values: CDR1 ENHRY, CDR2 SYGVKD. V gave up 1 base and J gave up 2 bases; unmatched junction bases: 7. The CDR3 is made up of 17 amino acids. The CDR3, as DNA: TGTGCCATCAGTGAGTTTAGACAGGGACAGGGGCAAGAGACCCAGTACTTC. It is translated as CAISEFRQGQGQETQYF.

Here the CDR3 reads CASSQPGGNTEAFF. The DNA for the CDR3 is TGTGCCAGCAGCCAACCAGGGGGGAACACTGAAGCTTTCTTT. The V call is TRBV4-2, the J call TRBJ1-1; 7 nucleotides agree with TRBD1. V gave up 2 bases and J gave up 1 base; unmatched junction bases: 1. The CDR3 runs to 14 residues. Per the germline V gene, CDR1 is LGHNA and CDR2 is YNFKEQ.

The V gene is TRBV6-1, the J gene TRBJ1-1; 7 positions match TRBD1. J lost 4 bases, V lost 4 bases, and 3 bases had no gene match. This CDR3 spans 13 amino acids. Germline lookup yields CDR1 MNHNS and CDR2 SASEGT. The DNA of the CDR3 is TGTGCCAGCAGTGTCGACAGGGCCACTGAAGCTTTCTTT. This gives the protein CASSVDRATEAFF.

The chain joins TRBV5-6 to TRBJ1-2, with D possibly matching TRBD1 (6 bases). From germline, CDR1 is SGHDT and CDR2 YYEEEE. The CDR3 runs 14 residues. V gave up 4 bases and J gave up 2 bases, with 12 bases separating them. Here the CDR3 DNA reads TGTGCCAGCAGCCCGGTAAGGGGGAACTATGGCTACACCTTC. Translating gives CASSPVRGNYGYTF. The full variable domain, completed using reference TRBV5-6 and TRBJ1-2, is DAGVTQSPTHLIKTRGQQVTLRCSPKSGHDTVSWYQQALGQGPQFIFQYYEEEERQRGNFPDRFSGHQFPNYSSELNVNALLLGDSALYLCASSPVRGNYGYTFGSGTRLTVV.

The chain uses TRBV29-1 and TRBJ2-1; D may be TRBD2 (6 bases). The CDR3 sequence is 16 residues long. V dropped 5 bases and J dropped 4 bases, with 21 bases sitting between them. Germline V gene data show CDR1 as SQVTM and CDR2 as ANQGSEA. For the CDR3, the DNA is TGCAGCGTTCGGGACCTGGGGGGTCGAAATTACAATGAGCAGTTCTTC. Encoded protein: CSVRDLGGRNYNEQFF.

This clone was detected only once. The chain is built from TRBV7-6 and TRBJ2-7; 10 nucleotides align to TRBD1. Germline trimming cut 5 bases from V and 2 bases from J; bases unmatched to any gene: 3. The CDR3 consists of 14 residues. The germline V gene encodes CDR1 SGHVS and CDR2 FNYEAQ. The CDR3 sequence is CASSETGGAYEQYF. The CDR3 region has the DNA TGTGCCAGCAGCGAGACAGGGGGCGCCTACGAGCAGTACTTC.

This clone occurred a few times. The chain has TRBV10-3 and TRBJ1-2; 9 bases line up with TRBD1. The CDR3 has 14 residues. The V gene end was trimmed by 6 bases and the J gene end by 4 bases; junction bases not matched to a gene: 6. Germline CDR1 reads ENHRY; CDR2 reads SYGVKD. The chain's CDR3 is CAIRGTGLSYGYTF. CDR3 coding DNA: TGTGCCATCAGGGGGACAGGGCTTTCCTATGGCTACACCTTC.

The chain links TRBV11-2 to TRBJ2-7; 7 bases align to TRBD1. Germline V CDR1 and CDR2: SGHAT, FQNNGV. The V and J ends lost 4 bases and 5 bases, in that order; junction bases with no gene match: 11. CDR3 length: 15 residues. The CDR3 nucleotides are TGTGCCAGCAGCTCGCGACAGGGTGGCATGCACGAGCAGTACTTC. Its translation: CASSSRQGGMHEQYF.

The V and J genes are TRBV27 and TRBJ1-2, with D unresolved. The CDR3 consists of 13 residues. CDR1 and CDR2 (germline): MNHEY, SMNVEV (reference sequence). Trimming took 0 bases from V and 4 from J, leaving 6 bases between them. The CDR3 is CASSLSISYGYTF. DNA for the CDR3: TGTGCCAGCAGTTTATCCATCAGCTATGGCTACACCTTC.

The rearrangement joins TRBV19 to TRBJ1-1; D possibly corresponds to TRBD1 (6 bases). The CDR3 consists of 14 residues. CDR1 is LNHDA, CDR2 SQIVND, per germline (reference sequence). The V end lost 10 bases, the J end lost 0 bases, and 15 bases lay between the germline ends. CDR3 DNA sequence: TGTGCCATCCGAAGGGGGGGGATGAACACTGAAGCTTTCTTT. This codes for CAIRRGGMNTEAFF.

This rearrangement joins TRBV27 to TRBJ2-1, with 9 bases matching TRBD2. Trimming at V came to 2 bases and at J to 6 bases, leaving 5 bases not matched to a gene. This CDR3 contains 15 residues. Looked up from germline, CDR1 is MNHEY and CDR2 is SMNVEV (reference sequence). DNA for the CDR3: TGTGCCAGCAGTTTAAATCTAGCGGGGAGCAATGAGCAGTTCTTC. Residues: CASSLNLAGSNEQFF.

This clone was found a few times. Different DNA sequences within this sample yield the same CDR3. In DNA form, the CDR3 reads TGTGCCAGCAGTGAACAGGGGGCAGCGTATGGCTACACCTTC. It specifies CASSEQGAAYGYTF. This chain uses TRBV25-1 with TRBJ1-2; TRBD1 agrees at 8 bases. The CDR3 consists of 14 residues. Trimming removed 2 bases from V and 5 bases from J; junction bases left unmatched: 4. Germline CDR1 MGHDK, CDR2 SYGVNS.

The chain recombines TRBV6-1 with TRBJ1-4; 9 nucleotides match TRBD1. The CDR3 contains 15 residues. V was clipped by 6 bases and J by 8 bases; unmatched bases: 10. Germline V CDR1 and CDR2: MNHNS, SASEGT. The CDR3 bases are TGTGCCAGCAGATCCCCCGGGACAGGGAACGAAAAACTGTTTTTT. Protein sequence: CASRSPGTGNEKLFF.

This rearrangement joins TRBV9 to TRBJ1-5, with no clear D. Germline V gene sequence: CDR1 SGDLS, CDR2 YYNGEE. V was shortened by 1 base and J by 8 bases, with 13 bases between the two germline ends. This CDR3 is built from 14 residues. The CDR3 coding sequence is TGTGCCAGCAGCGTATCGGGATCTAGCGAGCCCCAGCATTTT. Translated, it gives CASSVSGSSEPQHF.

V is TRBV27 and J is TRBJ1-1; 7 bases align to TRBD1. Trimming at V came to 1 base and at J to 4 bases, leaving 3 bases not matched to a gene. The CDR3 sequence is 14 residues long. Germline assignment: CDR1 MNHEY and CDR2 SMNVEV (reference sequence). CDR3 in amino acids: CASSLFRGATEAFF. CDR3 nucleotide sequence: TGTGCCAGCAGTTTATTCAGGGGGGCCACTGAAGCTTTCTTT.

CDR3 in DNA: TGTGCCAGCAGCTTGAGGACTAGCCCAGAGACCCAGTACTTC. The encoded protein is CASSLRTSPETQYF. The V call is TRBV11-1, the J call TRBJ2-5, with TRBD2 matching over 8 bases. The germline CDR1 and CDR2 sequences are SGHAT and FQDESV (reference sequence). The CDR3 runs 14 residues. The J segment lost 4 bases and the V segment lost 3 bases, leaving 4 bases of the junction unmatched.